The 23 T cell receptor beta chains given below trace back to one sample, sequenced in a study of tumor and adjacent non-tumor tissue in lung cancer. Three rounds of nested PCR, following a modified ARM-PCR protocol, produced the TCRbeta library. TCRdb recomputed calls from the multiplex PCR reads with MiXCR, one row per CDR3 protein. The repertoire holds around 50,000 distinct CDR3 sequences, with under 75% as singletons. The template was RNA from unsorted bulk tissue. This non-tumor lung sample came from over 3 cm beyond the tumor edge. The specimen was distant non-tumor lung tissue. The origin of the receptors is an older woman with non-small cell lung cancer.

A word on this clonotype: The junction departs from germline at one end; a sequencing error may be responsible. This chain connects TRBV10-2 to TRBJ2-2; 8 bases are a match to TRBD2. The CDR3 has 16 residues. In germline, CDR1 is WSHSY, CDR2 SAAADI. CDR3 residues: CASQRLAGPTSGEPFF. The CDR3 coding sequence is TGCGCCAGCCAGCGGTTAGCGGGGCCTACGAGCGGGGAGCCGTTTTTT.

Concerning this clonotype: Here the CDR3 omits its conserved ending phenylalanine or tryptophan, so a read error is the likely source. The CDR3 coding sequence is TGCGACAGCAGCAATCCGGGACAGCGGAGAACTGAAGCTTTCCTT. Its protein product is CDSSNPGQRRTEAFL. The V gene is TRBV5-1, the J gene TRBJ1-1, with 7 bases that match TRBD1. The CDR3 extends over 15 amino acids. Germline V CDR1 and CDR2: SGHRS, YFSETQ.

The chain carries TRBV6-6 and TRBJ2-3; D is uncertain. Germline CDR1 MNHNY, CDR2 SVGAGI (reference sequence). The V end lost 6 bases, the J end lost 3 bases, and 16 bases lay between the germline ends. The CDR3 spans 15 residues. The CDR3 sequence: CASRRKQASTDTQYF. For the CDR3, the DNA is TGTGCCAGCAGAAGAAAGCAGGCTAGTACAGATACGCAGTATTTT.

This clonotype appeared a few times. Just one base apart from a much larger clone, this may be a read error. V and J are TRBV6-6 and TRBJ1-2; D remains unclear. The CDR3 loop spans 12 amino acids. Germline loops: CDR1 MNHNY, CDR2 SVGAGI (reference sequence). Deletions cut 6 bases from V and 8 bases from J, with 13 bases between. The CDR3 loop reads CASSMTVGGYTF. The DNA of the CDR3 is TGTGCCAGCAGCATGACGGTGGGGGGCTACACCTTC.

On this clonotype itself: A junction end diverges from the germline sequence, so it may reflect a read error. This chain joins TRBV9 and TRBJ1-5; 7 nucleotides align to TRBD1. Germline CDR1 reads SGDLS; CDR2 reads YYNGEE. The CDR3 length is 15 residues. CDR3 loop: CASSLEGAGGQSQHF. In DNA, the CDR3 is TGTGCCAGCAGTCTAGAGGGGGCAGGGGGTCAGTCCCAGCACTTT.

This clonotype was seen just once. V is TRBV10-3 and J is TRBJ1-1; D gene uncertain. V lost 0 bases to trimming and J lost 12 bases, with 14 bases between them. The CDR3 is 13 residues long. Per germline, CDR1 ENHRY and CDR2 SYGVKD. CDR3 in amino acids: CAISESVTLGTFF. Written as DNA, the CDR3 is TGTGCCATCAGTGAGTCGGTAACACTGGGAACTTTCTTT.

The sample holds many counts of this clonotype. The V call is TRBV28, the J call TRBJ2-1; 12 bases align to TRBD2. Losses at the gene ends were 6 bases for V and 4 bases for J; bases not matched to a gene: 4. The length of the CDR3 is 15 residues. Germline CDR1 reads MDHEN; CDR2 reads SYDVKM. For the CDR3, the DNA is TGTGCCAGCAGATTTCTAGCGGGAGGGTACAATGAGCAGTTCTTC. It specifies CASRFLAGGYNEQFF.

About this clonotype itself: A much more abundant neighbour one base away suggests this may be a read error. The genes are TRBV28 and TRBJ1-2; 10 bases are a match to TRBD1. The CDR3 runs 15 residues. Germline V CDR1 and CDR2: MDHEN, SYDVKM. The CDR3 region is CTSSLTGGLYYGYTF. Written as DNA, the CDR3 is TGTACCAGCAGTTTGACAGGGGGCTTATACTATGGCTACACCTTC.

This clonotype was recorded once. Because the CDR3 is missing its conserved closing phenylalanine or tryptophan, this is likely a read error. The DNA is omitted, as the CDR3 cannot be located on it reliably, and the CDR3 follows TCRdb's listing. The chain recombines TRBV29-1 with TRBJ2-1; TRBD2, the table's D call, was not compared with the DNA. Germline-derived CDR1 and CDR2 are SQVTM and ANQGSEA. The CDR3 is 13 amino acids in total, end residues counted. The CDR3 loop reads CSVKIEGLNERFL.

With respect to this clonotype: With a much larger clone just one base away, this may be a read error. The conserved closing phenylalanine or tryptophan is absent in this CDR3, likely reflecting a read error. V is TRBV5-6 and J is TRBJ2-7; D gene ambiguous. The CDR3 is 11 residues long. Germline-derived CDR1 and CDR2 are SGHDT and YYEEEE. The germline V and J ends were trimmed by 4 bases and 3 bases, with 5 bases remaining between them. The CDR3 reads CASSHFYEQYY. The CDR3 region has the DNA TGTGCCAGCAGCCACTTCTACGAGCAGTACTAC.

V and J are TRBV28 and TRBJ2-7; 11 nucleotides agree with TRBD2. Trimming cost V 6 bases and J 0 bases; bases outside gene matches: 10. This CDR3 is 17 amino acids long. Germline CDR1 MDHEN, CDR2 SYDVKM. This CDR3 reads CASSIIVTSGNSYEQYF. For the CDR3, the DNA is TGTGCCAGCAGCATCATCGTGACTAGCGGGAACTCCTACGAGCAGTACTTC.

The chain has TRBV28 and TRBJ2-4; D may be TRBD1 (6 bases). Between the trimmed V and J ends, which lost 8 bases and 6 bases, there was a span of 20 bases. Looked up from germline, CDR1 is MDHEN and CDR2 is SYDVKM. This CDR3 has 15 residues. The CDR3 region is CASSNPGQVVNIQYF. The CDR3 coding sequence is TGTGCCAGCTCGAATCCGGGACAAGTTGTAAACATTCAGTACTTC. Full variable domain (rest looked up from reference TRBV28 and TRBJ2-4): DVKVTQSSRYLVKRTGEKVFLECVQDMDHENMFWYRQDPGLGLRLIYFSYDVKMKEKGDIPEGYSVSREKKERFSLILESASTNQTSMYLCASSNPGQVVNIQYFGAGTRLSVL.

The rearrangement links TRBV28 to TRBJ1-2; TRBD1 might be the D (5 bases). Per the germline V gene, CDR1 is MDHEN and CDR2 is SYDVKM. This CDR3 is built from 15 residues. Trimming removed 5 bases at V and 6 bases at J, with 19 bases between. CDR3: CASSVAGISIDGYTF. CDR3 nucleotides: TGTGCCAGCAGTGTAGCAGGGATCAGTATCGATGGCTACACCTTC.

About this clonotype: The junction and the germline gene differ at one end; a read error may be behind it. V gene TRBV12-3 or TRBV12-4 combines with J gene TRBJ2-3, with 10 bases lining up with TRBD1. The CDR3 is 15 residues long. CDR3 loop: CAISSGTGVVDTQYF. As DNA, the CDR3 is TGTGCCATCAGTTCCGGGACAGGGGTTGTCGACACGCAGTATTTT.

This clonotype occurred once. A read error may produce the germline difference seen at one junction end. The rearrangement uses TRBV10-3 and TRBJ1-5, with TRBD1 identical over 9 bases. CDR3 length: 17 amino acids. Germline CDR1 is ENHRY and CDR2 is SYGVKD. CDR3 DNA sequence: TGTGCCATCTCCCGGGGGTTGGGACAGGGTGAACGCCAGCCCCAACATTTT. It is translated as CAISRGLGQGERQPQHF.

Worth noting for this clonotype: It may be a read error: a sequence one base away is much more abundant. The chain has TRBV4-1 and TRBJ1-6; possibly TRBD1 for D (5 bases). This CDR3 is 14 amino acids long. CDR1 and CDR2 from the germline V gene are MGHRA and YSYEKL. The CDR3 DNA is TGCGCCAGCAGCCAAGGGGGGTATAATTCACCCCTCCGCTTT. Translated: CASSQGGYNSPLRF.

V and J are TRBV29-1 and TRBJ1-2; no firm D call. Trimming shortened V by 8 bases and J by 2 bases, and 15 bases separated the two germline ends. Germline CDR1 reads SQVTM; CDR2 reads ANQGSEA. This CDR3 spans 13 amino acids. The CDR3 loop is CSLGDGENYGYTF. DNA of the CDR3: TGCAGCCTTGGTGACGGGGAGAACTATGGCTACACCTTC.

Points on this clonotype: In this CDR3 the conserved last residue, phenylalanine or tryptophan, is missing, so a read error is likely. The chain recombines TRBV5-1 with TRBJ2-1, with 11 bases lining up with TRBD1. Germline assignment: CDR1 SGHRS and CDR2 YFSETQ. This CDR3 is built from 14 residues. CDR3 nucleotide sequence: TGCACCAGCAGAGCGGGACAGGGGGTCAATGAGCAGTTCTTA. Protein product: CTSRAGQGVNEQFL.

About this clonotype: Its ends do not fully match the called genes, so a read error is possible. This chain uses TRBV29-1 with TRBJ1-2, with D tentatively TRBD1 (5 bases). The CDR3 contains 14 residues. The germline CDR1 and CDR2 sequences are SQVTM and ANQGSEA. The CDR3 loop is CSVGLYGTDYGYVF. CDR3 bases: TGCAGCGTTGGACTCTACGGGACGGACTATGGCTACGTCTTC.

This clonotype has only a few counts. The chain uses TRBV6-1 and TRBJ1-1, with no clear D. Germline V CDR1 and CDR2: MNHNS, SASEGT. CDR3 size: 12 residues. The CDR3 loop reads CVSRPIVTEAFF. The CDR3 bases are TGTGTTAGCAGGCCAATAGTCACTGAAGCTTTCTTT.

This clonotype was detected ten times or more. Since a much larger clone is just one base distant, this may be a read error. CDR3 in amino acids: CASSHEGWGSYNEQFF. The CDR3 nucleotides read TGTGCCAGCAGCCATGAGGGGTGGGGCTCCTACAATGAGCAGTTCTTC. The V call is TRBV14, the J call TRBJ2-1; D may correspond to TRBD1 or TRBD2 (5 bases each). The CDR3 loop spans 16 amino acids. Trimming took off 3 bases at V and 0 bases at J, with 12 bases between the two ends. Germline-derived CDR1 and CDR2 are SGHDN and FVKESK.

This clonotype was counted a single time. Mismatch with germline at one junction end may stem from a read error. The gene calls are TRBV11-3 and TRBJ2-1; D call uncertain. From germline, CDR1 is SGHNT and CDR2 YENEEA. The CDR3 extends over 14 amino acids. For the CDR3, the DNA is TGTACCAGTAGCTTATCGGTTACCCTTCCGGAGCAGTTCTTC. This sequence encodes CTSSLSVTLPEQFF.

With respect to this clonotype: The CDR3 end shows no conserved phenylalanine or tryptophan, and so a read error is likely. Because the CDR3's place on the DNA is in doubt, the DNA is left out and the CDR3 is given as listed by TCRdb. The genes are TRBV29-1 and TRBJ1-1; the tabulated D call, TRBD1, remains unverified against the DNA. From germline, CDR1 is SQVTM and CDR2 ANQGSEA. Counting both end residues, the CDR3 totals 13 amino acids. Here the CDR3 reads CSVSRDLNTGSFV.